This entry lists 22 T cell receptor beta chains sequenced from one sample in a study of blood T cell repertoires in COVID-19. The method was immunoSEQ multiplex PCR; TCRdb's version includes in-frame clones alone and lacks a portion of them. The sample consists of under 55,000 clones, approximately 86% of them appearing once. Material: peripheral blood. The origin of the receptors is a woman of 80 years or more with acute or convalescent COVID-19.

This clone came up once. The rearrangement links TRBV5-4 to TRBJ2-5; 9 nucleotides align to TRBD2. This CDR3 has 15 amino acids. Trimming took 3 bases from V and 2 from J; bases not matched to a gene: 5. Per the germline V gene, CDR1 is SGHNT and CDR2 is YYREEE (reference sequence). CDR3 coding DNA: TGTGCCAGCAGCTCCGAGACTAGCGGTCAAGAGACCCAGTACTTC. It codes for CASSSETSGQETQYF.

The chain employs TRBV6-4 and TRBJ1-1; 7 bases agree with TRBD1. The V segment lost 6 bases and the J segment 2 bases; nucleotides outside the gene matches: 3. Germline CDR1 is MRHNA and CDR2 is SNTAGT. This CDR3 contains 13 residues. The CDR3 region has the DNA TGTGCCAGCAGGAGGGACAGTAACACTGAAGCTTTCTTT. This codes for CASRRDSNTEAFF.

J is TRBJ2-1 and V is TRBV7-7; D not certain. The CDR3 loop spans 15 amino acids. With 3 bases removed from V and 0 bases from J, the gap between germline ends came to 9 bases. Germline CDR1 reads SSHAT; CDR2 reads FNYEAQ (reference sequence). CDR3 in amino acids: CASSLLRSSYNEQFF. The CDR3 region has the DNA TGTGCCAGCAGCTTGTTACGGAGCTCCTACAATGAGCAGTTCTTC.

The chain is built from TRBV7-6 and TRBJ2-3, with TRBD2 identical over 11 bases. The V segment lost 0 bases and the J segment 2 bases; nucleotides outside the gene matches: 4. CDR1 and CDR2 (germline): SGHVS, FNYEAQ. The CDR3 contains 17 residues. CDR3 DNA: TGTGCCAGCAGCTTAGCTTTACTAGCGGGGGCCACAGATACGCAGTATTTT. Translation gives CASSLALLAGATDTQYF.

The chain links TRBV18 to TRBJ2-1, with 10 nucleotides matching TRBD2. Germline loops: CDR1 KGHSH, CDR2 LQKENI. The CDR3 totals 17 residues. V shed 3 bases, J shed 9 bases, and the junction held 14 bases outside the gene matches. The CDR3: CASSPPASGRNRGEQFF. The CDR3 DNA reads TGTGCCAGCTCACCTCCCGCTAGCGGGAGAAATCGAGGTGAGCAGTTCTTC. Full variable domain (remainder filled in from reference TRBV18 and TRBJ2-1): NAGVMQNPRHLVRRRGQEARLRCSPMKGHSHVYWYRQLPEEGLKFMVYLQKENIIDESGMPKERFSAEFPKEGPSILRIQQVVRGDSAAYFCASSPPASGRNRGEQFFGPGTRLTVL.

The chain has TRBV3-1 (or the pseudogene TRBV3-2) and TRBJ2-7, with 8 nucleotides matching TRBD1. Unmatched junction bases numbered 12, after V lost 1 base and J lost 4 bases. The CDR3 is 17 residues long. CDR1 is LGHDT, CDR2 YNNKEL, per germline (reference sequence). CDR3 bases: TGTGCCAGCAGCCAAGTCTCGGGACAGGTCCTCGCGTACGAGCAGTACTTC. It translates to CASSQVSGQVLAYEQYF.

This rearrangement joins TRBV27 to TRBJ2-3, with 7 nucleotides matching TRBD2. The CDR3 spans 11 residues. Germline loops: CDR1 MNHEY, CDR2 SMNVEV (reference sequence). Written as DNA, the CDR3 is TGTGCTACCGGGGGGATTTATACGCAGTATTTT. This encodes CATGGIYTQYF.

The rearrangement joins TRBV12-3 or TRBV12-4 to TRBJ1-2, with TRBD1 identical over 7 bases. Germline trimming cut 5 bases from V and 7 bases from J; bases unmatched to any gene: 7. The CDR3 totals 13 residues. CDR3 DNA: TGTGCCAGCAGTGGCGACAGGACAGGTGGCTACACCTTC. Protein product: CASSGDRTGGYTF.

The chain uses TRBV19 and TRBJ2-1, with 14 bases that match TRBD2. The CDR3 is made up of 17 amino acids. The germline CDR1 and CDR2 sequences are LNHDA and SQIVND (reference sequence). Losses at the gene ends were 5 bases for V and 3 bases for J; bases not matched to a gene: 6. Here the CDR3 reads CASSGTSGRIHYNEQFF. The CDR3 nucleotides are TGTGCCAGTAGTGGGACTAGCGGGAGAATTCACTACAATGAGCAGTTCTTC.

The gene calls are TRBV3-1 (or the pseudogene TRBV3-2) and TRBJ1-6; no definite D call. The CDR3 is 14 residues long. Trimming removed 3 bases from V and 8 bases from J, with 11 bases in between. Germline lookup yields CDR1 LGHDT and CDR2 YNNKEL (reference sequence). In DNA form, the CDR3 reads TGTGCCAGCAGCCACAACAGTTTATATTCACCCCTCCACTTT. Residues: CASSHNSLYSPLHF.

The rearrangement uses TRBV5-6 and TRBJ1-4, with 7 bases identical to TRBD1. V trimming: 4 bases; J trimming: 8 bases; junction bases outside the gene matches: 8. The CDR3 spans 14 residues. Germline V gene data show CDR1 as SGHDT and CDR2 as YYEEEE. Here the CDR3 DNA reads TGTGCCAGCAGCAACCGACAGGGTACCGAAAAACTGTTTTTT. Amino acid sequence: CASSNRQGTEKLFF.

The genes are TRBV12-5 and TRBJ1-2; 9 positions match TRBD1. The V and J ends lost 1 base and 6 bases, in that order; junction bases with no gene match: 3. The CDR3 spans 14 residues. CDR1 and CDR2 from the germline V gene are LGHNT and FRNRAP. Written as DNA, the CDR3 is TGTGCTAGTGGTTTGGGATGGACAGGGGATGGCTACACCTTC. Translated: CASGLGWTGDGYTF.

The V and J genes are TRBV7-2 and TRBJ2-3; the match to TRBD2 covers 8 bases. Germline trimming cut 2 bases from V and 4 bases from J; bases unmatched to any gene: 5. The CDR3 contains 15 residues. Germline V lookup: CDR1 SGHTA, CDR2 FQGNSA. The CDR3 loop reads CASSLNSGVADTQYF. CDR3 DNA: TGTGCCAGCAGCTTAAATAGCGGGGTTGCAGATACGCAGTATTTT.

J is TRBJ2-1 and V is TRBV29-1; D might be TRBD1 (7 bases). Germline V gene lookup returns CDR1 SQVTM and CDR2 ANQGSEA. V lost 6 bases to trimming and J lost 14 bases, with 23 bases between them. The CDR3 runs to 13 residues. Here the CDR3 reads CSVSQGVTSSKFF. The CDR3 bases are TGCAGCGTAAGTCAGGGGGTCACTAGCTCGAAGTTCTTC.

The chain has TRBV18 and TRBJ1-2; D may be TRBD1 (5 bases). The CDR3 has 17 amino acids. Germline V CDR1 and CDR2: KGHSH, LQKENI. V lost 4 bases and J 2 bases, leaving 20 bases between the germline ends. In DNA, the CDR3 is TGTGCCAGCTCACAACTTTCGGGCCGGGGGAAGAACTATGGCTACACCTTC. This gives the protein CASSQLSGRGKNYGYTF.

The chain links TRBV7-8 to TRBJ2-1; possible D gene TRBD2, 5 bases. Germline-derived CDR1 and CDR2 are SGHVS and FQNEAQ. Trimming stripped 1 base from V and 8 bases from J, with 9 bases between. This CDR3 comprises 13 residues. For the CDR3, the DNA is TGTGCCAGCAGCTTAGATTTGAGGGATGAGCAGTTCTTC. Translating gives CASSLDLRDEQFF. The variable domain in full, with the rest retrieved from reference TRBV7-8 and TRBJ2-1, is GAGVSQSPRYKVAKRGQDVALRCDPISGHVSLFWYQQALGQGPEFLTYFQNEAQLDKSGLPSDRFFAERPEGSVSTLKIQRTQQEDSAVYLCASSLDLRDEQFFGPGTRLTVL.

J is TRBJ2-3 and V is TRBV30; 12 bases are shared with TRBD2. The CDR3 sequence is 14 residues long. From germline, CDR1 is GTSNPN and CDR2 SVGIG (reference sequence). The V and J ends lost 8 bases and 6 bases, in that order; junction bases with no gene match: 9. The DNA of the CDR3 is TGTGCCCCAACGGCTAGCGGGAGGGAGGATACGCAGTATTTT. It translates to CAPTASGREDTQYF. Full variable domain (missing parts from reference TRBV30 and TRBJ2-3): SQTIHQWPATLVQPVGSPLSLECTVEGTSNPNLYWYRQAAGRGLQLLFYSVGIGQISSEVPQNLSASRPQDRQFILSSKKLLLSDSGFYLCAPTASGREDTQYFGPGTRLTVL.

The chain links TRBV11-2 to TRBJ2-1, with D tentatively TRBD2 (6 bases). Looked up from germline, CDR1 is SGHAT and CDR2 is FQNNGV. The CDR3 runs 16 residues. V was trimmed by 4 bases and J by 0 bases, leaving 13 bases between them. The CDR3 loop reads CASSSVAASSYNEQFF. CDR3 bases: TGTGCCAGCAGCTCAGTAGCGGCAAGCTCCTACAATGAGCAGTTCTTC.

This chain links TRBV7-7 with TRBJ2-3; 12 nucleotides agree with TRBD2. The CDR3 loop spans 16 amino acids. Losses at the gene ends were 5 bases for V and 3 bases for J; bases not matched to a gene: 6. Germline values: CDR1 SSHAT, CDR2 FNYEAQ (reference sequence). The CDR3 loop is CASSQTSGRTTDTQYF. The CDR3 DNA reads as TGTGCCAGCAGCCAAACTAGCGGGAGGACTACAGATACGCAGTATTTT.

This chain uses TRBV5-8 with TRBJ1-2; the match to TRBD1 covers 7 bases. The length of the CDR3 is 13 residues. Per the germline V gene, CDR1 is SGHTS and CDR2 is YDEGEE. J was trimmed by 7 bases and V by 0 bases; bases with no gene match: 3. The chain's CDR3 is CASSLAGGSGYTF. The CDR3 DNA sequence: TGTGCCAGCAGCTTGGCAGGGGGAAGTGGCTACACCTTC.

This clone showed up just once. V gene TRBV3-1 (or the pseudogene TRBV3-2) combines with J gene TRBJ2-5; 11 bases are a match to TRBD2. Germline V lookup: CDR1 LGHDT, CDR2 YNNKEL (reference sequence). With 4 bases clipped from V and 7 bases from J, the junction kept 8 bases outside the gene matches. The CDR3 sequence is 15 residues long. CDR3 in DNA: TGTGCCAGCAGCCGCGGGACTAGCGGTCCTGTGACCCAGTACTTC. This translates into CASSRGTSGPVTQYF.

On this clone: Different DNA sequences within this sample yield the same CDR3. V usage is TRBV4-2 and J usage is TRBJ2-7; TRBD2 matches at 7 bases. CDR1 is LGHNA and CDR2 is YNFKEQ in the germline V gene. The CDR3 has 15 amino acids. V trimming: 1 base; J trimming: 0 bases; junction bases outside the gene matches: 3. The CDR3 coding sequence is TGTGCCAGCAGCCAAGGTAGCGGGTCCTCCTACGAGCAGTACTTC. Encoded protein: CASSQGSGSSYEQYF.